The TCR beta chain described here comes from a study of response to subunit inactivated influenza vaccine. This clonotype was seen a few times. The antigen remains unidentified. V was cut by 5 bases and J by 0 bases, with 11 bases left in between. This CDR3 is 15 amino acids long. CDR1 is SGHAT and CDR2 is FQNNGV in the germline V gene. TCRdb reprocessed the RT-PCR reads with MiXCR, giving one entry per CDR3 protein. The sample yields approximately 520,000 distinct CDR3 sequences, around 25% seen once. The study's findings and limits: It was suggested by the authors that few new T cells are recruited by each seasonal influenza vaccination.

The sequencing here drew on CD4+ T cells sorted from PBMCs, taken less than 6 days after vaccination. The TCR comes from a man in his fifties who received an inactivated influenza vaccine. This sequence joins TRBV11-2 and TRBJ2-1; possibly TRBD1 for D (6 bases). The CDR3 region has the DNA TGTGCCAGCAGCAAGGGGGTCTACTCCTACAATGAGCAGTTCTTC. This encodes CASSKGVYSYNEQFF.